One and the same sample provided the 32 T cell receptor beta chains below, sequenced in a study of T cells in localized non-small cell lung cancer. Generated by immunoSEQ multiplex PCR, the TCRdb table keeps only in-frame clones and is missing some. Among fewer than 3,000 clones listed, 25% were seen once. Sequences were derived from lung tumor tissue, sampled before any cancer treatment. All receptors derive from a woman aged 40-70 years with stage I lung adenocarcinoma.

This chain joins TRBV28 and TRBJ2-7, with D perhaps TRBD2 (5 bases). The CDR3 runs to 16 residues. V was pared by 4 bases and J by 2 bases, with 18 bases between. Per germline, CDR1 MDHEN and CDR2 SYDVKM. For the CDR3, the DNA is TGTGCCAGCAGTTCCCCGGTCCTAGCTCTCCCCTACGAGCAGTACTTC. It yields the protein CASSSPVLALPYEQYF.

The chain is built from TRBV18 and TRBJ2-7, with TRBD2 matching over 7 bases. Per the germline V gene, CDR1 is KGHSH and CDR2 is LQKENI. J was trimmed by 4 bases and V by 7 bases; bases with no gene match: 4. The CDR3 totals 12 residues. The CDR3 DNA reads as TGTGCCAGCTTTGACGGGAGGTACGAGCAGTACTTC. Protein: CASFDGRYEQYF.

The chain is built from TRBV19 and TRBJ1-2; 7 bases line up with TRBD1. The CDR3 spans 15 residues. CDR1 and CDR2 from the germline V gene are LNHDA and SQIVND (reference sequence). Trimming at V came to 3 bases and at J to 9 bases, leaving 13 bases not matched to a gene. CDR3 in DNA: TGTGCCAGTAGTATTCCGGCAGGGGGACTGGATAGCTACACCTTC. Its protein product is CASSIPAGGLDSYTF.

The table lists this clone with a few counts. The chain combines TRBV6-8 with TRBJ2-1; 8 positions agree with TRBD2. CDR1 MNHGY and CDR2 SAAAGT come from the germline V gene. The CDR3 runs 15 residues. J lost 2 bases, V lost 6 bases, and 6 bases had no gene match. In DNA, the CDR3 is TGTGCCAGCAGCCCAGGACTAGCCGCCTACAATGAGCAGTTCTTC. Encoded protein: CASSPGLAAYNEQFF.

This clone showed up just a few times. The V call is TRBV12-1, the J call TRBJ2-7; no DNA check was done on the table's D call, TRBD1. TRBV12-1 is designated a pseudogene. The CDR3 covers 15 residues. The chain's CDR3 is CASSSPRQGTYEQYF. CDR3 sequence (DNA): TGTGCCAGCAGCTCCCCGAGACAGGGGACCTACGAGCAGTACTTC.

In its sample, this clone ranks as medium-sized. The chain combines TRBV6-8 with TRBJ2-1; 12 bases agree with TRBD2. The CDR3 runs to 15 residues. The trim removed 6 bases at V and 5 bases at J, leaving 5 bases unmatched. Looked up from germline, CDR1 is MNHGY and CDR2 is SAAAGT. CDR3 protein: CASSPTSGSNNEQFF. CDR3 DNA: TGTGCCAGCAGCCCGACTAGCGGGAGTAACAATGAGCAGTTCTTC.

This clone came up a few times. The rearrangement links TRBV6-8 to TRBJ2-7; TRBD1 agrees at 9 bases. This CDR3 has 16 residues. Germline-derived CDR1 and CDR2 are MNHGY and SAAAGT. The J segment lost 2 bases and the V segment lost 6 bases, leaving 11 bases of the junction unmatched. CDR3 DNA sequence: TGTGCCAGCAGGGATCAAGGACAGGGGAGGACCTACGAGCAGTACTTC. This gives the protein CASRDQGQGRTYEQYF.

This clone was seen only a few times. V and J are TRBV11-3 and TRBJ1-4; 8 nucleotides match TRBD1. V lost 5 bases, J lost 6 bases, and 8 bases stayed unmatched. Looked up from germline, CDR1 is SGHNT and CDR2 is YENEEA. This CDR3 region has 15 residues. CDR3 nucleotides: TGTGCCAGCAGCCAACCAGGGGGCATTGATGAAAAACTGTTTTTT. Residues: CASSQPGGIDEKLFF.

The chain joins TRBV11-3 to TRBJ2-5; D perhaps matches TRBD1 (8 bases). V was cut by 3 bases and J by 4 bases, with 18 bases left in between. Germline V gene data show CDR1 as SGHNT and CDR2 as YENEEA. The CDR3 is made up of 16 amino acids. As DNA, the CDR3 is TGTGCCAGCAGCTTTGCGAACAGGGGGGGTTCAGAGACCCAGTACTTC. Encoded protein: CASSFANRGGSETQYF.

This CDR3 is CASSFYSGAVTGYTF. CDR3 coding DNA: TGTGCCAGCAGCTTCTACTCGGGGGCCGTAACTGGCTACACCTTC. The chain has TRBV16 and TRBJ1-2; TRBD1 is a possible D gene (6 bases). This CDR3 is 15 amino acids long. Looked up from germline, CDR1 is KGHSY and CDR2 is FQNENV. V lost 5 bases to trimming and J lost 7 bases, with 20 bases between them.

In this sample, this clone turned up a few times. The chain couples TRBV6-8 to TRBJ2-2; no clear D. Trimming removed 6 bases at V and 2 bases at J, with 7 bases between. Germline assignment: CDR1 MNHGY and CDR2 SAAAGT. The CDR3 has 13 amino acids. CDR3 nucleotides: TGTGCCAGCAGGGGCATAAACACCGGGGAGCTGTTTTTT. As protein: CASRGINTGELFF.

This clone was detected a few times. This chain connects TRBV11-3 to TRBJ2-1; 12 bases are a match to TRBD2. The CDR3 length is 17 residues. Germline values: CDR1 SGHNT, CDR2 YENEEA. The ends lost 3 bases at V and 9 bases at J; junction bases unmatched: 12. In DNA, the CDR3 is TGTGCCAGCAGCTTGGACCCCAGACTAGCGGGAGAGGGTGAGCAGTTCTTC. Encoded protein: CASSLDPRLAGEGEQFF.

The rearrangement joins TRBV10-1 to TRBJ2-1, with 10 bases lining up with TRBD2. CDR1 and CDR2 from the germline V gene are WNHNN and SYGVQD (reference sequence). The CDR3 sequence is 15 residues long. With 2 bases clipped from V and 10 bases from J, the junction kept 8 bases outside the gene matches. CDR3 protein: CASSEGSSGRREQFF. The CDR3 DNA follows: TGCGCCAGCAGTGAGGGGTCTAGCGGGAGAAGGGAGCAGTTCTTC.

The chain links TRBV25-1 to TRBJ1-1; D perhaps matches TRBD1 (6 bases). V dropped 2 bases and J dropped 4 bases, with 8 bases sitting between them. The CDR3 is made up of 13 amino acids. Germline lookup yields CDR1 MGHDK and CDR2 SYGVNS. The CDR3 sequence is CASSEQGSTEAFF. The CDR3 region has the DNA TGTGCCAGCAGTGAACAGGGGAGCACTGAAGCTTTCTTT.

V usage is TRBV5-1 and J usage is TRBJ2-5; a possible D gene is TRBD1 (5 bases). The length of the CDR3 is 15 residues. Germline CDR1 and CDR2: SGHRS and YFSETQ. V dropped 5 bases and J dropped 1 base, with 15 bases sitting between them. This CDR3 reads CASRKGIGPQETQYF. The CDR3, as DNA: TGCGCCAGCAGGAAGGGGATAGGGCCCCAAGAGACCCAGTACTTC.

The V call is TRBV29-1, the J call TRBJ1-2; TRBD1 aligns across 9 bases. CDR1 is SQVTM, CDR2 ANQGSEA, per germline. With 4 bases clipped from V and 8 bases from J, the junction kept 8 bases outside the gene matches. There are 13 residues in the CDR3. The CDR3 region is CSVGTGALQGYTF. Written as DNA, the CDR3 is TGCAGCGTTGGGACAGGGGCTCTTCAAGGCTACACCTTC.

The V call is TRBV28, the J call TRBJ1-1; 10 nucleotides line up with TRBD1. From germline, CDR1 is MDHEN and CDR2 SYDVKM. V dropped 2 bases and J dropped 12; count of bases not matched to a gene: 3. This CDR3 is built from 12 residues. The CDR3 sequence is CASSLRQGATFF. CDR3 DNA: TGTGCCAGCAGTTTAAGACAGGGGGCGACTTTCTTT. The full variable domain, completed using reference TRBV28 and TRBJ1-1, is DVKVTQSSRYLVKRTGEKVFLECVQDMDHENMFWYRQDPGLGLRLIYFSYDVKMKEKGDIPEGYSVSREKKERFSLILESASTNQTSMYLCASSLRQGATFFGQGTRLTVV.

This clone was detected a few times. The chain links TRBV11-3 to TRBJ2-7; no reliable D call. The CDR3 loop spans 15 amino acids. V lost 5 bases, J lost 2 bases, and 16 bases lay in between. The V gene's germline CDR1 is SGHNT and CDR2 YENEEA. The CDR3 sequence is CASSPLLIPPYEQYF. In DNA, the CDR3 is TGTGCCAGCAGCCCCCTCCTAATCCCCCCCTACGAGCAGTACTTC.

This chain uses TRBV15 with TRBJ2-3; possible D gene TRBD1, 5 bases. Trimming removed 1 base from V and 3 bases from J, with 8 bases in between. CDR1 LNHNV and CDR2 YYDKDF come from the germline V gene (reference sequence). The CDR3 loop spans 14 amino acids. CDR3 bases: TGTGCCACCAGCAGAGGGGGCCTAACAGATACGCAGTATTTT. Its protein product is CATSRGGLTDTQYF.

This clone was seen more than once but under ten times. The CDR3, as DNA: TGTGCCAGCAGCCCCTGGGGAATAGCGGGACACAATGAGCAGTTCTTC. This gives the protein CASSPWGIAGHNEQFF. This rearrangement joins TRBV9 to TRBJ2-1, with 8 bases matching TRBD2. CDR1 SGDLS and CDR2 YYNGEE come from the germline V gene. V shed 4 bases and J 5 bases; nucleotides not matched to a gene: 11. The CDR3 has 16 residues.

In its sample, this clone ranks as medium-sized. V gene TRBV6-8 combines with J gene TRBJ1-1, with a tentative D call TRBD1 (5 bases). Germline V CDR1 and CDR2: MNHGY, SAAAGT. The V gene lost 6 bases and the J gene lost 0 bases, with 11 bases spanning the gap. The CDR3 runs 14 residues. The CDR3 sequence: CASRRDALNTEAFF. The DNA of the CDR3 is TGTGCCAGCAGACGGGACGCTTTGAACACTGAAGCTTTCTTT.

The chain has TRBV19 and TRBJ1-2, with D perhaps TRBD1 (5 bases). The CDR3 totals 13 residues. V lost 8 bases, J lost 4 bases, and 14 bases lay in between. Germline V gives CDR1 LNHDA, CDR2 SQIVND (reference sequence). The CDR3 spells CASALGGIYGYTF. For the CDR3, the DNA is TGTGCCAGTGCGCTGGGGGGGATCTATGGCTACACCTTC.

This sequence joins TRBV4-1 and TRBJ1-2, with a possible D match to TRBD1 (5 bases). With 1 base removed from V and 4 bases from J, the gap between germline ends came to 13 bases. The length of the CDR3 is 15 residues. Germline lookup yields CDR1 MGHRA and CDR2 YSYEKL. CDR3 protein: CASSQGAGSTYGYTF. The CDR3 coding sequence is TGCGCCAGCAGCCAAGGGGCAGGGAGTACCTATGGCTACACCTTC.

The V call is TRBV11-3, the J call TRBJ1-2; maybe TRBD1 (6 bases). Trimming removed 5 bases from V and 0 bases from J, with 13 bases in between. The CDR3 totals 15 residues. The V gene's germline CDR1 is SGHNT and CDR2 YENEEA. CDR3 in amino acids: CASSPRTDTNYGYTF. DNA of the CDR3: TGTGCCAGCAGCCCCCGGACAGATACTAACTATGGCTACACCTTC.

Judged by abundance, this clone is medium-sized (0.01 to 0.1%). V usage is TRBV9 and J usage is TRBJ2-2; 9 bases are a match to TRBD2. The J segment lost 0 bases and the V segment lost 4 bases, leaving 10 bases of the junction unmatched. The CDR3 is 18 amino acids. Germline CDR1 is SGDLS and CDR2 is YYNGEE. DNA for the CDR3: TGTGCCAGCAGCCAAAGCCATCTAGCGGGGTCGAACACCGGGGAGCTGTTTTTT. Translated, it gives CASSQSHLAGSNTGELFF.

The rearrangement joins TRBV19 to TRBJ2-6; TRBD1 aligns across 9 bases. The CDR3 contains 17 residues. The V gene's germline CDR1 is LNHDA and CDR2 SQIVND (reference sequence). V lost 5 bases to trimming and J lost 1 base; unmatched junction nucleotides: 6. The CDR3 nucleotides read TGTGCCAGTAGTCCACAACAGGGGGCTTCTGGGGCCAACGTCCTGACTTTC. It specifies CASSPQQGASGANVLTF.

In this sample, this clone turned up a few times. V is TRBV19 and J is TRBJ1-1, with D uncertain. The CDR3 has 13 amino acids. The V end was cut by 7 bases, the J end by 5 bases, with 14 bases between. Germline V gene lookup returns CDR1 LNHDA and CDR2 SQIVND (reference sequence). CDR3 loop: CASIRRGVTEAFF. The CDR3 nucleotides are TGTGCCAGTATACGGCGGGGTGTGACTGAAGCTTTCTTT.

V and J are TRBV1 and TRBJ2-1; the table's D gene call, TRBD2, was not cross checked with the DNA. TRBV1 is described as a pseudogene. The CDR3 length is 15 residues. As DNA, the CDR3 is TGCGCCAGCAGCCAAGACCCCGGGCGGGGCAATGAGCAGTTCTTC. It specifies CASSQDPGRGNEQFF.

In its sample, this clone was seen a few times. V and J are TRBV6-8 and TRBJ2-5; D possibly uses TRBD1 or TRBD2 (6 bases each). V gave up 10 bases and J gave up 1 base, with 10 bases separating them. The CDR3 sequence is 12 residues long. CDR1 MNHGY and CDR2 SAAAGT come from the germline V gene. The CDR3 sequence is CAIRGLQETQYF. The DNA of the CDR3 is TGTGCCATCAGGGGACTCCAAGAGACCCAGTACTTC.

This clone was found a few times. The CDR3 here is CASSALTGRAEAFF. CDR3 DNA sequence: TGTGCCAGCAGCGCTCTAACAGGGAGGGCTGAAGCTTTCTTT. The chain recombines TRBV9 with TRBJ1-1, with D tentatively TRBD1 (6 bases). Germline assignment: CDR1 SGDLS and CDR2 YYNGEE. V was cut by 3 bases and J by 6 bases, with 15 bases left in between. The CDR3 is 14 residues long.

This clone was seen more than once but under ten times. The CDR3 coding sequence is TGTGCCAGCAGTTACCCTAGCGGGAGGGCCCTGACCGGGGAGCTGTTTTTT. This gives the protein CASSYPSGRALTGELFF. This chain links TRBV6-8 with TRBJ2-2, with 12 nucleotides matching TRBD2. V dropped 2 bases and J dropped 5; count of bases not matched to a gene: 6. Germline CDR1 MNHGY, CDR2 SAAAGT. The CDR3 extends over 17 amino acids.

In this sample, this clone is medium-sized. J is TRBJ1-2 and V is TRBV11-3; 7 bases map to TRBD1. Looked up from germline, CDR1 is SGHNT and CDR2 is YENEEA. The V and J ends lost 5 bases and 2 bases, in that order; junction bases with no gene match: 8. The CDR3 runs to 15 residues. CDR3 DNA sequence: TGTGCCAGCAGCCCGCCGGGACAGAGAAACTATGGCTACACCTTC. Its translation: CASSPPGQRNYGYTF.